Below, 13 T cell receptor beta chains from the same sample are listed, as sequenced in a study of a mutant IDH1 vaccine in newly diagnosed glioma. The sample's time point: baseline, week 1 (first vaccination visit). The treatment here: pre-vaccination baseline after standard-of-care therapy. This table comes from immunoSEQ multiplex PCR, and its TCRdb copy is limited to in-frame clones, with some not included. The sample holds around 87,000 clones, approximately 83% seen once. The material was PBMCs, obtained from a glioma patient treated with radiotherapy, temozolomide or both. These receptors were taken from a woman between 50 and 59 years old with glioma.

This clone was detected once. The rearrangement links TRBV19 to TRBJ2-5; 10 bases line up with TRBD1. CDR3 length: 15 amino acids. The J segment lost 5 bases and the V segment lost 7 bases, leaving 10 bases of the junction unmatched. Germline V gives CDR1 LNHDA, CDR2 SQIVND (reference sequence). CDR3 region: CASTSPTGGDETQYF. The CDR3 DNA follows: TGTGCCAGTACCTCCCCGACAGGGGGCGATGAGACCCAGTACTTC.

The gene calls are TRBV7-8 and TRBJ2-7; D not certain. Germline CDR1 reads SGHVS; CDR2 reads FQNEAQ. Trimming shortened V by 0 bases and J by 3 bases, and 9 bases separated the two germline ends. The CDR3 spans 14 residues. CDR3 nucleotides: TGTGCCAGCAGCTTAGCTTCCACGGGCTACGAGCAGTACTTC. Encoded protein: CASSLASTGYEQYF. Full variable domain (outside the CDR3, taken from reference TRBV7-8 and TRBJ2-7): GAGVSQSPRYKVAKRGQDVALRCDPISGHVSLFWYQQALGQGPEFLTYFQNEAQLDKSGLPSDRFFAERPEGSVSTLKIQRTQQEDSAVYLCASSLASTGYEQYFGPGTRLTVT.

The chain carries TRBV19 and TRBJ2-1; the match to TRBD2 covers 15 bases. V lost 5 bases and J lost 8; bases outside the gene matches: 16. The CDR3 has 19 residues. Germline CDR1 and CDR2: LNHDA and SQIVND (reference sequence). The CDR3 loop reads CASSSPGLAGGVPPYEQFF. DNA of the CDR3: TGTGCCAGTAGTTCGCCGGGACTAGCGGGGGGCGTCCCCCCCTATGAGCAGTTCTTC.

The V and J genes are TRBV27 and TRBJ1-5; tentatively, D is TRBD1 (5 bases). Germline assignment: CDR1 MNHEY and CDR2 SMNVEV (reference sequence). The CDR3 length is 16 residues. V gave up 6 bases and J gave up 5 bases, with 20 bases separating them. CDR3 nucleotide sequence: TGTGCCAGCAGGGCCGGTATGGGGGACCTCGATCAGCCCCAGCATTTT. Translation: CASRAGMGDLDQPQHF.

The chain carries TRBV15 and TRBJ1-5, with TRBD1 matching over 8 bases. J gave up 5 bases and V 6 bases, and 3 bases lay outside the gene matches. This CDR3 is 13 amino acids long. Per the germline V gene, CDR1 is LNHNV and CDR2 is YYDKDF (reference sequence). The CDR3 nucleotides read TGTGCCACCAGGGTGGGACAGGATCAGCCCCAGCATTTT. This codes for CATRVGQDQPQHF.

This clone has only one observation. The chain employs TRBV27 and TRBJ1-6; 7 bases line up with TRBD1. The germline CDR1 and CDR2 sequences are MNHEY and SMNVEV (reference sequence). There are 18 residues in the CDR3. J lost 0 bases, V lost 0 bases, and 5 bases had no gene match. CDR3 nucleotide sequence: TGTGCCAGCAGTTTATCGCTACAGGGGAGCTCCTATAATTCACCCCTCCACTTT. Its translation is CASSLSLQGSSYNSPLHF.

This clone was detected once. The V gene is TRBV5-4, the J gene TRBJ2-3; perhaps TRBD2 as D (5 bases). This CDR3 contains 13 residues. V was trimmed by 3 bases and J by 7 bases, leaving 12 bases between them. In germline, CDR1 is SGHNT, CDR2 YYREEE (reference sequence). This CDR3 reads CASSSDFAYTQYF. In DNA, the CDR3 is TGTGCCAGCAGCTCGGACTTCGCTTATACGCAGTATTTT.

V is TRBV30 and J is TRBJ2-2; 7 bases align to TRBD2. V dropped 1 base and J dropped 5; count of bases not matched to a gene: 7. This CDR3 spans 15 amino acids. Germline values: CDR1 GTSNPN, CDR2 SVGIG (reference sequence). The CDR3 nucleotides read TGTGCCTGGAGTGCCTTCGGACTAGGGACCGGGGAGCTGTTTTTT. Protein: CAWSAFGLGTGELFF.

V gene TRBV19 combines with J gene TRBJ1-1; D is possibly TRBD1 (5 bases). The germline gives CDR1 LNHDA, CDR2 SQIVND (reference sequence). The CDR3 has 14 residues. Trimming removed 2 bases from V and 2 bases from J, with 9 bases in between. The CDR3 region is CASSISGTNTEAFF. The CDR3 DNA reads TGTGCCAGTAGTATATCGGGGACCAACACTGAAGCTTTCTTT.

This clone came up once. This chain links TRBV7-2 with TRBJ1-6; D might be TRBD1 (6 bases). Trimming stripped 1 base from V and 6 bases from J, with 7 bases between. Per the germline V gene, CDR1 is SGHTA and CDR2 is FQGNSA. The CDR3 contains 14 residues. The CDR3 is CASSLGTANSPLHF. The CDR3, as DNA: TGTGCCAGCAGCTTAGGGACAGCTAATTCACCCCTCCACTTT.

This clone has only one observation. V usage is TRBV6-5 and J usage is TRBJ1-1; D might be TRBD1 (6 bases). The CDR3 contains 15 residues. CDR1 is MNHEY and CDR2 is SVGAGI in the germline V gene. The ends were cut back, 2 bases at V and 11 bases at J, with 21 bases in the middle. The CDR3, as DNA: TGTGCCAGCAGTTACGCTCCTGACAGGACGAAGGGGGCTTTCTTT. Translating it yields CASSYAPDRTKGAFF.

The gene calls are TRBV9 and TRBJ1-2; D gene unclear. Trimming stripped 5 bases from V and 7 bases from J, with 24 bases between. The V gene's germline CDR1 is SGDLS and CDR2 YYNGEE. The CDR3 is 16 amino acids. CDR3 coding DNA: TGTGCCAGCAGTCGATCTTGGACCTCTTGGGAGAGTGGCTACACCTTC. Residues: CASSRSWTSWESGYTF.

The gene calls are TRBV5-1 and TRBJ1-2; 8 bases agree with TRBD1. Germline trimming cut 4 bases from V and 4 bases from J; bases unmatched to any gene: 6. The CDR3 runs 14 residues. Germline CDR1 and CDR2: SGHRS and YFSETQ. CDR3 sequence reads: CASSPYGQGYGYTF. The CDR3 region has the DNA TGCGCCAGCAGCCCTTACGGACAGGGCTATGGCTACACCTTC.